This T cell receptor (beta chain) came from a study of blood T cell repertoires in COVID-19. Turning to the study itself: The United States, Italy and Spain supplied acute and convalescent COVID-19 samples. PBMCs, B-cell-depleted T cells, or T cells were the source of the cDNA or gDNA that made up the material.

Under the authors' procedure: Amplification from reference gene primers served as the basis for estimated nucleated cell counts. Repertoires were generated with immunoSEQ multiplex PCR, while TCRdb's copy carries only in-frame clones and drops some. D and trimming come from the DNA, and the V and J calls and clone size come from that table. The table shows under 250,000 clones, with around 82% occurring only once. Germline-derived CDR1 and CDR2 are MNHNS and SASEGT. The CDR3 has 16 amino acids. V lost 4 bases to trimming and J lost 0 bases, with 13 bases between them. The clonotype comes from a woman between 70 and 85 years old with acute or convalescent COVID-19. The sequenced sample was peripheral blood. J is TRBJ1-3 and V is TRBV6-1; D not resolved. Here the CDR3 reads CASSGPDIRSGNTIYF. For the CDR3, the DNA is TGTGCCAGCAGTGGACCAGACATCCGCTCTGGAAACACCATATATTTT.